These 20 T cell receptor beta chains originate from one sample sequenced in a study of CD8 T cells in Susac syndrome. An input of roughly 0.45 to 1 ug of RNA was subjected to reverse transcription using random hexamers. MiXCR, applied by TCRdb to the immunoSEQ multiplex PCR reads, yields one record per CDR3 protein. This sample has 95,000 to 150,000 distinct CDR3 sequences, with nearly 96% found just once. Sequencing was carried out using CD4+ T cells from PBMCs. These receptor sequences come from a human donor with Susac syndrome.

This rearrangement joins TRBV29-1 to TRBJ2-2; tentative D call: TRBD2 (5 bases). Germline loops: CDR1 SQVTM, CDR2 ANQGSEA. V dropped 6 bases and J dropped 1 base, with 15 bases sitting between them. The CDR3 is made up of 15 amino acids. The CDR3, as DNA: TGCAGCGTACAAAGAGGGAACAAGAACACCGGGGAGCTGTTTTTT. Amino acid sequence: CSVQRGNKNTGELFF.

This clonotype is a singleton in its sample. This chain joins TRBV20-1 and TRBJ2-1; 7 nucleotides match TRBD1. The CDR3 extends over 13 amino acids. Per germline, CDR1 DFQATT and CDR2 SNEGSKA (reference sequence). V trimming: 5 bases; J trimming: 6 bases; junction bases outside the gene matches: 7. CDR3 amino acids: CSARQGRRNEQFF. In DNA form, the CDR3 reads TGCAGTGCTCGACAGGGTCGACGCAATGAGCAGTTCTTC.

The rearrangement links TRBV9 to TRBJ2-7; a weak D match, TRBD1 (5 bases). CDR3 length: 14 residues. The V end was cut by 2 bases, the J end by 1 base, with 10 bases between. Germline V CDR1 and CDR2: SGDLS, YYNGEE. The CDR3 spells CASSVYPGSYEQYF. CDR3 nucleotides: TGTGCCAGCAGCGTGTATCCAGGGTCCTACGAGCAGTACTTC.

The rearrangement joins TRBV4-3 to TRBJ2-7; TRBD2 matches 10 bases. CDR3 length equals 14 residues. Germline values: CDR1 LGHNA, CDR2 YSLEER. Trimming cost V 4 bases and J 7 bases; bases outside gene matches: 7. The CDR3 DNA follows: TGCGCCAGCAGCCTTAGCCCTAGCGGGAGTGAGCAGTACTTC. It translates to CASSLSPSGSEQYF.

V and J are TRBV20-1 and TRBJ2-3; D is undetermined. V shed 5 bases and J shed 5 bases, with 11 bases lying between them. The CDR3 loop spans 12 amino acids. Germline CDR1 DFQATT, CDR2 SNEGSKA (reference sequence). The CDR3 bases are TGCAGTGCTGCCCCCGTTTTAGATACGCAGTATTTT. As protein: CSAAPVLDTQYF.

This clonotype was seen only once. V gene TRBV30 combines with J gene TRBJ2-5, with D possibly being TRBD1 or TRBD2 (5 bases each). This CDR3 contains 15 residues. In germline, CDR1 is GTSNPN, CDR2 SVGIG (reference sequence). V dropped 2 bases and J dropped 1 base, with 14 bases sitting between them. CDR3 in DNA: TGTGCCTGGAGTCCCGGGACGCCAATCCAAGAGACCCAGTACTTC. It translates to CAWSPGTPIQETQYF.

This clonotype has only one observation. The CDR3 reads CASTPTGEGGYTF. The CDR3 DNA follows: TGTGCCAGCACCCCGACAGGGGAAGGGGGCTACACCTTC. The V gene is TRBV25-1, the J gene TRBJ1-2, with 8 bases that match TRBD1. The CDR3 covers 13 residues. The germline V gene encodes CDR1 MGHDK and CDR2 SYGVNS. Germline trimming cut 7 bases from V and 8 bases from J; bases unmatched to any gene: 9.

The chain is built from TRBV29-1 and TRBJ2-1; 7 bases are a match to TRBD2. Germline V gene data show CDR1 as SQVTM and CDR2 as ANQGSEA. The CDR3 spans 13 residues. The ends lost 4 bases at V and 5 bases at J; junction bases unmatched: 5. The CDR3 bases are TGCAGCGTTGGAGGGAGGGCCGACAATGAGCAGTTCTTC. This gives the protein CSVGGRADNEQFF.

The chain couples TRBV7-2 to TRBJ2-1; 8 nucleotides line up with TRBD1. There are 15 residues in the CDR3. CDR1 is SGHTA, CDR2 FQGNSA, per germline. The V and J ends lost 1 base and 10 bases, in that order; junction bases with no gene match: 9. The CDR3 here is CASSLGIQGGGEQFF. In nucleotides, the CDR3 is TGTGCCAGCAGCTTAGGAATACAGGGGGGTGGAGAGCAGTTCTTC. Drawing the rest from reference TRBV7-2 and TRBJ2-1, the complete variable domain is GAGVSQSPSNKVTEKGKDVELRCDPISGHTALYWYRQSLGQGLEFLIYFQGNSAPDKSGLPSDRFSAERTGGSVSTLTIQRTQQEDSAVYLCASSLGIQGGGEQFFGPGTRLTVL.

The CDR3 reads CSPVGREGLGEQYF. The CDR3 DNA is TGCAGTCCTGTAGGGCGGGAGGGCCTGGGTGAGCAGTACTTC. V and J are TRBV20-1 and TRBJ2-7, with 9 bases fitting TRBD2. CDR1 DFQATT and CDR2 SNEGSKA come from the germline V gene (reference sequence). The length of the CDR3 is 14 residues. The V gene end was trimmed by 8 bases and the J gene end by 7 bases; junction bases not matched to a gene: 15.

A single count supports this clonotype. The V and J genes are TRBV5-1 and TRBJ2-3, with D perhaps being TRBD1 or TRBD2 (5 bases each). The CDR3 totals 15 residues. Trimming removed 4 bases at V and 2 bases at J, with 14 bases between. CDR1 is SGHRS, CDR2 YFSETQ, per germline. The CDR3 nucleotides read TGCGCCAGCAGCCCGACAGCTAGCCTCACAGATACGCAGTATTTT. As protein: CASSPTASLTDTQYF.

This clonotype was recorded once. The V gene is TRBV30, the J gene TRBJ1-1, with TRBD1 matching 7 bases. J was trimmed by 5 bases and V by 7 bases; bases with no gene match: 7. Germline V gene data show CDR1 as GTSNPN and CDR2 as SVGIG (reference sequence). This CDR3 has 12 residues. CDR3 residues: CAFSRGITEAFF. In nucleotides, the CDR3 is TGTGCCTTTTCCAGGGGGATAACTGAAGCTTTCTTT. The whole variable domain, remainder taken from reference TRBV30 and TRBJ1-1, is SQTIHQWPATLVQPVGSPLSLECTVEGTSNPNLYWYRQAAGRGLQLLFYSVGIGQISSEVPQNLSASRPQDRQFILSSKKLLLSDSGFYLCAFSRGITEAFFGQGTRLTVV.

V is TRBV29-1 and J is TRBJ2-1, with D tentatively TRBD1 (6 bases). Deletions cut 7 bases from V and 8 bases from J, with 15 bases between. Per germline, CDR1 SQVTM and CDR2 ANQGSEA. The CDR3 spans 12 residues. The CDR3 nucleotides read TGCAGCGAAGATGAACAGGGCTATGAGCAGTTCTTC. The encoded protein is CSEDEQGYEQFF.

The chain joins TRBV28 to TRBJ1-5; D unresolved. The CDR3 loop spans 16 amino acids. Germline loops: CDR1 MDHEN, CDR2 SYDVKM. The V end was cut by 4 bases, the J end by 0 bases, with 13 bases between. The CDR3, as DNA: TGTGCCAGCAGTTGGTCCAGCTTCAATAGCAATCAGCCCCAGCATTTT. Amino acid sequence: CASSWSSFNSNQPQHF.

CDR3: CASSPRIGELFF. CDR3 nucleotides: TGCGCCAGCAGCCCACGTATCGGGGAGCTGTTTTTT. V is TRBV5-1 and J is TRBJ2-2; D remains unclear. Between the trimmed V and J ends, which lost 4 bases and 7 bases, there was a span of 8 bases. Germline V lookup: CDR1 SGHRS, CDR2 YFSETQ. CDR3 size: 12 residues.

This chain uses TRBV12-3 or TRBV12-4 with TRBJ2-3; a weak D match, TRBD1 (6 bases). This CDR3 is built from 14 residues. Trimming shortened V by 3 bases and J by 6 bases, and 13 bases separated the two germline ends. CDR3: CASSFQQGMDTQYF. The CDR3 DNA reads as TGTGCCAGCAGTTTTCAGCAGGGGATGGATACGCAGTATTTT.

The V call is TRBV19, the J call TRBJ2-6; TRBD1 matches 9 bases. V lost 4 bases to trimming and J lost 4 bases; unmatched junction nucleotides: 8. CDR1 and CDR2 (germline): LNHDA, SQIVND (reference sequence). This CDR3 comprises 17 residues. This CDR3 reads CASSKGQGEAGANVLTF. The CDR3 DNA reads TGTGCCAGTAGTAAGGGACAGGGAGAGGCCGGGGCCAACGTCCTGACTTTC.

The chain recombines TRBV5-4 with TRBJ2-5; D call uncertain. This CDR3 is built from 12 residues. CDR1 is SGHNT, CDR2 YYREEE, per germline (reference sequence). V lost 0 bases and J 5 bases, leaving 5 bases between the germline ends. The CDR3 DNA reads TGTGCCAGCAGCTTGGGGTTCGAGACCCAGTACTTC. Amino acid sequence: CASSLGFETQYF.

The rearrangement links TRBV20-1 to TRBJ2-7; 7 positions agree with TRBD1. Germline CDR1 reads DFQATT; CDR2 reads SNEGSKA (reference sequence). The CDR3 contains 14 residues. Germline trimming cut 3 bases from V and 1 base from J; bases unmatched to any gene: 6. CDR3 amino acids: CSARIIQGSYEQYF. CDR3 DNA: TGCAGTGCTAGGATAATACAGGGGTCCTACGAGCAGTACTTC.

The chain combines TRBV20-1 with TRBJ1-4; 9 bases agree with TRBD1. This CDR3 is built from 14 residues. The ends lost 3 bases at V and 6 bases at J; junction bases unmatched: 5. Germline V gene lookup returns CDR1 DFQATT and CDR2 SNEGSKA (reference sequence). The CDR3 nucleotides read TGCAGTGCTAGCGACCGGACAGGGGATGAAAAACTGTTTTTT. This sequence encodes CSASDRTGDEKLFF.